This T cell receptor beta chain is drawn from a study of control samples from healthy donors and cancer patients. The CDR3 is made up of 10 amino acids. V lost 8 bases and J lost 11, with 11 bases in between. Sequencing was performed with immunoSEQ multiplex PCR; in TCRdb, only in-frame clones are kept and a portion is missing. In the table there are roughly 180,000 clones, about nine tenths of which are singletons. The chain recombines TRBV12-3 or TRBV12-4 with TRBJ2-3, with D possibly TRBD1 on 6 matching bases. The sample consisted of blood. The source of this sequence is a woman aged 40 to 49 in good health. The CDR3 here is CASGTTKQYF. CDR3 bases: TGTGCCAGCGGGACAACCAAGCAGTATTTT.